These T cell receptor beta chains were read from a single sample in a study of vaccination and CD4 T cells after COVID-19. No antigen has been identified for these receptors. TCRdb passed the PCR reads through MiXCR, listing each CDR3 protein once. This sample has 15,000 to 20,000 distinct CDR3 sequences, with more than 65% found just once. The sequenced sample consisted of CD4+ T cells from blood, cultured in vitro. These receptors all stem from a human donor who had recovered from COVID-19. The CDR3 runs from the conserved cysteine through the conserved F or W. D genes are given only for firm matches. Expanded clones are given a class, and other clones once, few, many or no size at all.

clone size: NA
V gene: TRBV27
D gene: NA
J gene: TRBJ1-1
CDR3 DNA: TGTGCCAGCAGTTTTTATGGGCAGGGGAACACTGAAGCTTTCTTT
CDR3 protein: CASSFYGQGNTEAFF

clone size: NA
V gene: TRBV20-1
D gene: TRBD1
J gene: TRBJ1-6
CDR3 DNA: TGCAGTGCTAGGGCAGGGGGCTATAATTCACCCCTCCACTTT
CDR3 protein: CSARAGGYNSPLHF

clone size: few
V gene: TRBV6-1
D gene: TRBD1
J gene: TRBJ1-2
CDR3 DNA: TGTGCCAGCAGTCCAACCGGGACAGGGCTCGTTGGCTACACCTTC
CDR3 protein: CASSPTGTGLVGYTF

clone size: NA
V gene: TRBV5-1
D gene: TRBD2
J gene: TRBJ2-3
CDR3 DNA: TGCGCCAGCAGCTTGGTACCAAGCGGGAGCTCAGATACGCAGTATTTT
CDR3 protein: CASSLVPSGSSDTQYF

clone size: once
V gene: TRBV28
D gene: NA
J gene: TRBJ2-6
CDR3 DNA: TGTGCCAGCAGTCGTGGGGCCAACGTCCTGACTTTC
CDR3 protein: CASSRGANVLTF

clone size: NA
V gene: TRBV28
D gene: TRBD2
J gene: TRBJ2-3
CDR3 DNA: TGTGCCAGCAGACTAGCGGGGGGTTCGGATACGCAGTATTTT
CDR3 protein: CASRLAGGSDTQYF

clone size: NA
V gene: TRBV6-1
D gene: NA
J gene: TRBJ2-1
CDR3 DNA: TGTGCCAGCAGCATCTTCAGGGATTACAATGAGCAGTTCTTC
CDR3 protein: CASSIFRDYNEQFF

clone size: few
V gene: TRBV19
D gene: TRBD2
J gene: TRBJ2-3
CDR3 DNA: TGTGCCAGTACCCTAGGTAGCGGGGGTAAAGATACGCAGTATTTT
CDR3 protein: CASTLGSGGKDTQYF

clone size: NA
V gene: TRBV12-3/TRBV12-4
D gene: NA
J gene: TRBJ1-1
CDR3 DNA: TGTGCCAGCAGTCCCTTTATACCGGGCCCAGAGGACACTGAAGCTTTCTTT
CDR3 protein: CASSPFIPGPEDTEAFF

clone size: large
V gene: TRBV28
D gene: NA
J gene: TRBJ2-7
CDR3 DNA: TGTGCCAGCAGTTTATCCTTCCAGGTTGCCTACGAGCAGTACTTC
CDR3 protein: CASSLSFQVAYEQYF

clone size: few
V gene: TRBV5-4
D gene: NA
J gene: TRBJ1-1
CDR3 DNA: TGTGCCAGCAGCCCTCAATACGGGAACACTGAAGCTTTCTTT
CDR3 protein: CASSPQYGNTEAFF

clone size: NA
V gene: TRBV6-1
D gene: TRBD2
J gene: TRBJ2-7
CDR3 DNA: TGTGCCAGCAGTGAAGTGGGAGGGTTCTACGAGCAGTACTTC
CDR3 protein: CASSEVGGFYEQYF

clone size: few
V gene: TRBV2
D gene: TRBD1
J gene: TRBJ1-2
CDR3 DNA: TGTGCCAGCCGGACAGGGGGCTATGGCTACACCTTC
CDR3 protein: CASRTGGYGYTF

clone size: NA
V gene: TRBV10-2
D gene: TRBD1
J gene: TRBJ1-4
CDR3 DNA: TGCGCCAGCAGCCAGGGGGCAAGGGAAAAACTGTTTTTT
CDR3 protein: CASSQGAREKLFF

clone size: NA
V gene: TRBV20-1
D gene: TRBD2
J gene: TRBJ2-7
CDR3 DNA: TGCAGTGCTAGAGATAGGGCTAGCGGGAGGAGGTTCTACGAGCAGTACTTC
CDR3 protein: CSARDRASGRRFYEQYF

clone size: NA
V gene: TRBV7-2
D gene: NA
J gene: TRBJ1-1
CDR3 DNA: TGTGCCAGCAGCTTAGAAGGGCAGAGAAGTGAAGCTTTCTTT
CDR3 protein: CASSLEGQRSEAFF

clone size: NA
V gene: TRBV7-8
D gene: NA
J gene: TRBJ2-1
CDR3 DNA: TGTGCCAGCAGCGTAACAGGTAGCTCCTACAATGAGCAGTTCTTC
CDR3 protein: CASSVTGSSYNEQFF

clone size: few
V gene: TRBV20-1
D gene: TRBD1
J gene: TRBJ1-6
CDR3 DNA: TGCAGTGCTAGAGATAACAGGGGGAATAATTCACCCCTCCACTTT
CDR3 protein: CSARDNRGNNSPLHF

clone size: NA
V gene: TRBV18
D gene: NA
J gene: TRBJ1-1
CDR3 DNA: TGTGCCAGCTCGATCACCATGGAGCTCATGAACACTGAAGCTTTCTTT
CDR3 protein: CASSITMELMNTEAFF

clone size: NA
V gene: TRBV29-1
D gene: TRBD2
J gene: TRBJ2-1
CDR3 DNA: TGCAGCGTTGGATGGCTAGCGGGGGGCAATGAGCAGTTCTTC
CDR3 protein: CSVGWLAGGNEQFF

clone size: NA
V gene: TRBV2
D gene: NA
J gene: TRBJ1-2
CDR3 DNA: TGTGCCAGCAGTGAAGGAAGGTTGAACTATGGCTACACCTTC
CDR3 protein: CASSEGRLNYGYTF